These 29 T cell receptor beta chains were sequenced from one sample in a study of T cells in tuberculosis. Using immunoSEQ multiplex PCR, the repertoire was profiled, and TCRdb retains in-frame clones only, with some absent. The table has some 31,000 clones, over 90% seen once. Material for sequencing was PBMCs. Receptors originate from a donor between 5 and 29 years old with latent tuberculosis or without tuberculosis infection.

The genes are TRBV4-2 and TRBJ1-6, with TRBD1 identical over 7 bases. From germline, CDR1 is LGHNA and CDR2 YNFKEQ. The CDR3 is 15 amino acids. J gave up 5 bases and V 5 bases, and 6 bases lay outside the gene matches. CDR3 in amino acids: CASSARDSDNSPLHF. DNA of the CDR3: TGTGCCAGCAGCGCCCGGGACAGTGATAATTCACCCCTCCACTTT.

The chain links TRBV5-6 to TRBJ2-3; TRBD1 is a possible D gene (6 bases). Germline CDR1 SGHDT, CDR2 YYEEEE. Between the trimmed V and J ends, which lost 2 bases and 14 bases, there was a span of 12 bases. The CDR3 contains 11 residues. The CDR3: CASSLQGRSYF. The CDR3 DNA reads as TGTGCCAGCAGCTTACAGGGACGTTCGTATTTT.

The CDR3 DNA reads as TGTGCCAGCAGTGGAATGACAGGGGGAGTGTTCACTGAAGCTTTCTTT. Its protein is CASSGMTGGVFTEAFF. This chain uses TRBV25-1 with TRBJ1-1, with TRBD1 matching over 9 bases. V shed 4 bases, J shed 4 bases, and the junction held 10 bases outside the gene matches. CDR1 is MGHDK, CDR2 SYGVNS, per germline. This CDR3 is built from 16 residues. Using reference TRBV25-1 and TRBJ1-1 for the parts outside the CDR3, the full variable domain is EADIYQTPRYLVIGTGKKITLECSQTMGHDKMYWYQQDPGMELHLIHYSYGVNSTEKGDLSSESTVSRIRTEHFPLTLESARPSHTSQYLCASSGMTGGVFTEAFFGQGTRLTVV.

The chain uses TRBV5-4 and TRBJ1-1; D gene uncertain. Germline assignment: CDR1 SGHNT and CDR2 YYREEE (reference sequence). The V end lost 2 bases, the J end lost 4 bases, and 12 bases lay between the germline ends. The CDR3 has 14 residues. The CDR3 DNA is TGTGCCAGCAGCTTTCAGTACACCTCCACTGAAGCTTTCTTT. This encodes CASSFQYTSTEAFF.

The chain joins TRBV27 to TRBJ2-2, with 10 positions matching TRBD1. V lost 6 bases and J lost 5; bases outside the gene matches: 6. CDR3 length equals 15 residues. CDR1 and CDR2 (germline): MNHEY, SMNVEV (reference sequence). CDR3 sequence (DNA): TGTGCCAGCAGGACCGGGACAGGGGTAACCGGGGAGCTGTTTTTT. It translates to CASRTGTGVTGELFF.

The chain uses TRBV5-6 and TRBJ2-2; possibly TRBD1 for D (6 bases). Germline V CDR1 and CDR2: SGHDT, YYEEEE. The CDR3 loop spans 16 amino acids. V lost 1 base and J lost 2, with 12 bases in between. For the CDR3, the DNA is TGTGCCAGCAGCTTGTTGGGGGCTTCTAACACCGGGGAGCTGTTTTTT. This translates into CASSLLGASNTGELFF.

The chain employs TRBV6-1 and TRBJ1-4, with D tentatively TRBD1 (6 bases). The CDR3 runs to 11 residues. Germline V gene lookup returns CDR1 MNHNS and CDR2 SASEGT. Trimming left V 8 bases short and J 7 bases short, with 8 bases between. The DNA for the CDR3 is TGTGCCAGCCGGGACACTGAAAAACTGTTTTTT. Amino acid sequence: CASRDTEKLFF.

This chain uses TRBV27 with TRBJ1-2; D possibly corresponds to TRBD1 (5 bases). The ends were cut back, 11 bases at V and 1 base at J, with 11 bases in the middle. The CDR3 covers 12 residues. Germline CDR1 is MNHEY and CDR2 is SMNVEV (reference sequence). The CDR3 here is CAPQGYNYGYTF. The CDR3 nucleotides read TGTGCCCCTCAGGGTTATAACTATGGCTACACCTTC.

The V gene is TRBV5-1, the J gene TRBJ2-4; D uncertain. Deletions cut 5 bases from V and 0 bases from J, with 6 bases between. This CDR3 spans 13 amino acids. Germline CDR1 SGHRS, CDR2 YFSETQ. CDR3 sequence reads: CASRALAKNIQYF. The CDR3 DNA follows: TGCGCCAGCAGGGCCCTAGCCAAAAACATTCAGTACTTC.

V gene TRBV15 combines with J gene TRBJ2-6; maybe TRBD2 (6 bases). V dropped 0 bases and J dropped 4 bases, with 10 bases sitting between them. CDR3 length: 16 amino acids. Germline lookup yields CDR1 LNHNV and CDR2 YYDKDF (reference sequence). CDR3 nucleotides: TGTGCCACCAGCAGAGATCGGAGGGCGGGGGCCAACGTCCTGACTTTC. Protein product: CATSRDRRAGANVLTF.

J is TRBJ2-7 and V is TRBV28; D not resolved. This CDR3 has 13 residues. Germline loops: CDR1 MDHEN, CDR2 SYDVKM. Deletions cut 6 bases from V and 2 bases from J, with 11 bases between. CDR3 coding DNA: TGTGCCAGCAGCGGTCAGGCACCCTACGAGCAGTACTTC. Translation gives CASSGQAPYEQYF.

The V gene is TRBV7-8, the J gene TRBJ2-7; D is unresolved. CDR1 is SGHVS and CDR2 is FQNEAQ in the germline V gene. The CDR3 runs 15 residues. V lost 1 base to trimming and J lost 0 bases, with 10 bases between them. CDR3 coding DNA: TGTGCCAGCAGCTTAGGGTGGAGTCACTCCTACGAGCAGTACTTC. Translated, it gives CASSLGWSHSYEQYF.

This chain connects TRBV7-9 to TRBJ2-1; TRBD2 aligns across 9 bases. The CDR3 has 16 amino acids. The ends lost 5 bases at V and 2 bases at J; junction bases unmatched: 7. CDR1 is SEHNR, CDR2 FQNEAQ, per germline (reference sequence). Here the CDR3 DNA reads TGTGCCAGCAGCATTATGACTAGCGGAACCTACAATGAGCAGTTCTTC. Protein product: CASSIMTSGTYNEQFF.

V gene TRBV29-1 combines with J gene TRBJ2-5; a possible D gene is TRBD2 (6 bases). The CDR3 is 15 amino acids. Germline V gene sequence: CDR1 SQVTM, CDR2 ANQGSEA. With 1 base removed from V and 3 bases from J, the gap between germline ends came to 15 bases. The CDR3 DNA reads TGCAGCGTTGAAGGGGACGGGAGTTACGAAGAGACCCAGTACTTC. Translated: CSVEGDGSYEETQYF.

The V and J genes are TRBV11-3 and TRBJ1-1; D is unclear. V lost 3 bases to trimming and J lost 5 bases, with 10 bases between them. The germline CDR1 and CDR2 sequences are SGHNT and YENEEA. The CDR3 covers 13 residues. This chain's CDR3 is CASSLEGGTEAFF. The DNA for the CDR3 is TGTGCCAGCAGCTTGGAAGGAGGGACTGAAGCTTTCTTT.

The chain combines TRBV2 with TRBJ2-1; D remains ambiguous. Germline CDR1 and CDR2: SNHLY and FYNNEI. There are 12 residues in the CDR3. The ends were cut back, 8 bases at V and 5 bases at J, with 10 bases in the middle. The CDR3 coding sequence is TGTGCCAGCGGTCGTGGGCACAATGAGCAGTTCTTC. This sequence encodes CASGRGHNEQFF.

V and J are TRBV6-1 and TRBJ2-7, with TRBD2 matching over 8 bases. The CDR3 covers 15 residues. Per germline, CDR1 MNHNS and CDR2 SASEGT. The J segment lost 7 bases and the V segment lost 6 bases, leaving 14 bases of the junction unmatched. The CDR3 bases are TGTGCCAGCAGCCCTAGCGGGCCAAGGTCGGGGGAGCAGTACTTC. Its translation is CASSPSGPRSGEQYF.

The gene calls are TRBV28 and TRBJ1-1; weak D call: TRBD1 (6 bases). Germline-derived CDR1 and CDR2 are MDHEN and SYDVKM. The CDR3 extends over 15 amino acids. The V gene lost 3 bases and the J gene lost 1 base, with 12 bases spanning the gap. CDR3 amino acids: CASSFLATGNTEAFF. Written as DNA, the CDR3 is TGTGCCAGCAGTTTCCTCGCGACAGGGAACACTGAAGCTTTCTTT.

V usage is TRBV5-1 and J usage is TRBJ2-6; D may be TRBD2 (7 bases). Germline V lookup: CDR1 SGHRS, CDR2 YFSETQ. The CDR3 covers 18 residues. Trimming left V 0 bases short and J 0 bases short, with 13 bases between. The CDR3 is CASSLDRGALSGANVLTF. The CDR3 nucleotides are TGCGCCAGCAGCTTGGATCGGGGGGCCCTCTCTGGGGCCAACGTCCTGACTTTC.

This chain links TRBV7-8 with TRBJ1-5; 9 bases agree with TRBD1. The CDR3 runs 18 residues. V shed 5 bases, J shed 10 bases, and the junction held 21 bases outside the gene matches. Germline V CDR1 and CDR2: SGHVS, FQNEAQ. For the CDR3, the DNA is TGTGCCAGCAGCCCGTTTCACAGGGGGCAGGACCCTGGCTCTCCCCAGCATTTT. Encoded protein: CASSPFHRGQDPGSPQHF.

V and J are TRBV19 and TRBJ1-2, with a possible D match to TRBD1 (5 bases). The ends were cut back, 4 bases at V and 0 bases at J, with 9 bases in the middle. The CDR3 covers 14 residues. CDR1 LNHDA and CDR2 SQIVND come from the germline V gene (reference sequence). CDR3 sequence (DNA): TGTGCCAGTAGTAACAGGCTTACTAACTATGGCTACACCTTC. The encoded protein is CASSNRLTNYGYTF.

The chain has TRBV15 and TRBJ1-1; D is unclear. V lost 1 base and J 4 bases, leaving 13 bases between the germline ends. Germline V gene lookup returns CDR1 LNHNV and CDR2 YYDKDF (reference sequence). The CDR3 runs 15 residues. The CDR3 loop is CATSRGAYGSTEAFF. The CDR3 coding sequence is TGTGCCACCAGCAGAGGGGCCTATGGTTCCACTGAAGCTTTCTTT.

The count of this clone is one. The V and J genes are TRBV29-1 and TRBJ1-2; D gene uncertain. The germline CDR1 and CDR2 sequences are SQVTM and ANQGSEA. The CDR3 runs to 11 residues. The V end was cut by 4 bases, the J end by 8 bases, with 11 bases between. The CDR3: CSVVIGEGYTF. The CDR3 coding sequence is TGCAGCGTTGTGATCGGGGAGGGCTACACCTTC.

The rearrangement joins TRBV27 to TRBJ1-2; 8 positions match TRBD1. V lost 6 bases, J lost 4 bases, and 7 bases stayed unmatched. Germline V lookup: CDR1 MNHEY, CDR2 SMNVEV (reference sequence). The CDR3 length is 14 residues. The CDR3 reads CASRNPGGGYGYTF. CDR3 in DNA: TGTGCCAGCAGAAATCCAGGGGGCGGCTATGGCTACACCTTC.

The chain links TRBV27 to TRBJ2-4, with 11 bases aligning to TRBD1. After removal of 4 bases from V and 6 bases from J, the junction contained 5 bases not matched to a gene. The germline CDR1 and CDR2 sequences are MNHEY and SMNVEV (reference sequence). This CDR3 region has 15 residues. The CDR3 coding sequence is TGTGCCAGCAGTTCAGGACAGGGGGCCGTAAACATTCAGTACTTC. Its translation is CASSSGQGAVNIQYF.

The chain recombines TRBV5-6 with TRBJ1-2; 9 nucleotides match TRBD1. V trimming: 4 bases; J trimming: 3 bases; junction bases outside the gene matches: 7. Germline CDR1 reads SGHDT; CDR2 reads YYEEEE. This CDR3 is built from 15 residues. This chain's CDR3 is CASSPGQGSYYGYTF. The CDR3 nucleotides are TGTGCCAGCAGCCCGGGACAGGGATCTTACTATGGCTACACCTTC.

The chain links TRBV7-2 to TRBJ1-1; TRBD1 matches at 8 bases. The V segment lost 3 bases and the J segment 1 base; nucleotides outside the gene matches: 4. The CDR3 runs to 15 residues. CDR1 is SGHTA and CDR2 is FQGNSA in the germline V gene. The CDR3 region is CASSLAGGTNTEAFF. The CDR3 DNA sequence: TGTGCCAGCAGCTTGGCAGGGGGCACGAACACTGAAGCTTTCTTT.

The chain recombines TRBV28 with TRBJ2-5; weak D call: TRBD1 (5 bases). V lost 5 bases and J lost 0, with 10 bases in between. This CDR3 has 14 residues. CDR1 is MDHEN, CDR2 SYDVKM, per germline. The CDR3 here is CASSLRTHQETQYF. The CDR3 nucleotides read TGTGCCAGCAGTCTAAGGACACACCAAGAGACCCAGTACTTC.

The V and J genes are TRBV7-9 and TRBJ2-2; 7 bases map to TRBD1. The V segment lost 5 bases and the J segment 2 bases; nucleotides outside the gene matches: 8. The CDR3 is made up of 16 amino acids. Germline assignment: CDR1 SEHNR and CDR2 FQNEAQ (reference sequence). The CDR3 spells CASSMKTGSNTGELFF. The CDR3 DNA reads TGTGCCAGCAGCATGAAGACAGGGAGTAACACCGGGGAGCTGTTTTTT. The full variable domain, its missing parts supplied by reference TRBV7-9 and TRBJ2-2, is DTGVSQNPRHKITKRGQNVTFRCDPISEHNRLYWYRQTLGQGPEFLTYFQNEAQLEKSRLLSDRFSAERPKGSFSTLEIQRTEQGDSAMYLCASSMKTGSNTGELFFGEGSRLTVL.